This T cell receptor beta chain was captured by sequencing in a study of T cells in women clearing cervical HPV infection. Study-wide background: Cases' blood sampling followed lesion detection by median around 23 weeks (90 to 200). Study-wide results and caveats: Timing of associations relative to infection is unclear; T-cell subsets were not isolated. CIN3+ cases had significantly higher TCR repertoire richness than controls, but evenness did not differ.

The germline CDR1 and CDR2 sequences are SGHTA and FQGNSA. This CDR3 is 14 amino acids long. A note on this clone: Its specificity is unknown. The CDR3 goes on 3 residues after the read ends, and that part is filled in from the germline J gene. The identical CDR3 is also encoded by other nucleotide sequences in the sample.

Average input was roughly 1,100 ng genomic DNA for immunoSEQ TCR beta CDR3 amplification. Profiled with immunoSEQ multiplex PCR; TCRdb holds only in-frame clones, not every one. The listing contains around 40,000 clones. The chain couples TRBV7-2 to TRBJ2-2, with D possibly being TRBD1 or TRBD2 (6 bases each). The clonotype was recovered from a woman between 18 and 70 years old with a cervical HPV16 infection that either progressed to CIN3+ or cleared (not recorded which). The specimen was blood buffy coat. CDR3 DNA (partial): TGTGCCAGCAGCTCGACAGGAGGGAGCTCACCG. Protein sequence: CASSSTGGSSP. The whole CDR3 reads CASSSTGGSSPLFF.